The clone carrying this TCR beta chain was found a few times. The antigen remains undetermined. V gave up 0 bases and J gave up 1 base, with 9 bases separating them. This CDR3 spans 15 amino acids. Germline V gene sequence: CDR1 KGHSH, CDR2 LQKENI. The sample originates from a study of early T cells in non-severe SARS-CoV-2 infection. Study at large: With bulk RNA from unsorted whole blood as input, sequencing yielded unpaired chains.

General study points: Matching results from VDJdb favored anti-spike CD8 responses, leaving private and CD4 specificities undetected.

Each cDNA molecule carried a unique molecular identifier. TCRdb analysed the 5' RACE reads with MiXCR anew, one entry per CDR3 protein. The data contain roughly 35,000 distinct CDR3 sequences, 5.5% to 8% of them singletons. Sequencing input: whole blood. This TCR was recovered from an adult who was a healthcare worker with PCR-confirmed SARS-CoV-2 infection or an uninfected control (not recorded which). This sequence joins TRBV18 and TRBJ2-5; D is unresolved. The CDR3 sequence: CASSPPGSLQETQYF. The CDR3 region has the DNA TGTGCCAGCTCACCACCTGGATCACTCCAAGAGACCCAGTACTTC.